Listed here are 22 T cell receptor beta chains from one sample, sequenced in a study of blood T cell repertoires in COVID-19. Only in-frame clones appear in the TCRdb table, and some are missing; sequencing was by immunoSEQ multiplex PCR. The repertoire holds around 400,000 clones, with around 87% as singletons. The sample comprised peripheral blood. All receptors come from a woman aged 55-70 years with COVID-19, enrolled during active disease.

The rearrangement joins TRBV3-1 (or the pseudogene TRBV3-2) to TRBJ2-3; D call uncertain. Deletions cut 6 bases from V and 2 bases from J, with 12 bases between. The CDR3 has 14 residues. CDR1 and CDR2 (germline): LGHDT, YNNKEL (reference sequence). DNA of the CDR3: TGTGCCAGCAGGGCGCGCGGTCACACAGATACGCAGTATTTT. Translating gives CASRARGHTDTQYF.

The CDR3 DNA sequence: TGTGCCAGCAGCCCCCGCGCAGGGATCTATGGCTACACCTTC. Its translation is CASSPRAGIYGYTF. This rearrangement joins TRBV9 to TRBJ1-2, with D tentatively TRBD1 (5 bases). Trimming shortened V by 4 bases and J by 4 bases, and 14 bases separated the two germline ends. There are 14 residues in the CDR3. CDR1 and CDR2 from the germline V gene are SGDLS and YYNGEE.

The chain uses TRBV11-3 and TRBJ2-7; TRBD2 might be the D (8 bases). The CDR3 runs to 15 residues. In germline, CDR1 is SGHNT, CDR2 YENEEA. V was cut by 5 bases and J by 0 bases, with 14 bases left in between. The CDR3 protein is CASSRGGDSSYEQYF. The DNA for the CDR3 is TGTGCCAGCAGCCGGGGGGGGGACAGCTCCTACGAGCAGTACTTC.

The rearrangement links TRBV14 to TRBJ2-3; 9 nucleotides agree with TRBD2. Germline V gives CDR1 SGHDN, CDR2 FVKESK. This CDR3 region has 18 residues. With V trimmed by 0 bases and J by 6 bases, 13 bases remained unmatched. The chain's CDR3 is CASSQERGRRGGRDTQYF. In nucleotides, the CDR3 is TGTGCCAGCAGCCAAGAACGAGGTCGGCGGGGGGGCCGGGATACGCAGTATTTT.

The chain uses TRBV6-5 and TRBJ2-1, with D possibly being TRBD2 (6 bases). Germline V gene lookup returns CDR1 MNHEY and CDR2 SVGAGI. The CDR3 sequence is 11 residues long. The germline V and J ends were trimmed by 7 bases and 7 bases, with 8 bases remaining between them. CDR3 nucleotides: TGTGCCAGCATAGGGACTAATGAGCAGTTCTTC. It translates to CASIGTNEQFF.

This clone was picked up a small number of times. The chain carries TRBV5-4 and TRBJ1-1; D is undetermined. V shed 7 bases and J shed 3 bases, with 16 bases lying between them. CDR1 and CDR2 (germline): SGHNT, YYREEE (reference sequence). The CDR3 loop spans 14 amino acids. The CDR3 bases are TGTGCCAGCCTAAACTCTGGGCAGTACACTGAAGCTTTCTTT. Residues: CASLNSGQYTEAFF. The variable domain in full, with the rest retrieved from reference TRBV5-4 and TRBJ1-1, is ETGVTQSPTHLIKTRGQQVTLRCSSQSGHNTVSWYQQALGQGPQFIFQYYREEENGRGNFPPRFSGLQFPNYSSELNVNALELDDSALYLCASLNSGQYTEAFFGQGTRLTVV.

The V call is TRBV6-6, the J call TRBJ1-2; no definite D call. Germline V gene lookup returns CDR1 MNHNY and CDR2 SVGAGI (reference sequence). The CDR3 sequence is 13 residues long. The V end was cut by 7 bases, the J end by 7 bases, with 16 bases between. This chain's CDR3 is CASKVAEEVGYTF. CDR3 coding DNA: TGTGCCAGCAAGGTCGCGGAGGAGGTTGGCTACACCTTC.

This chain connects TRBV7-2 to TRBJ2-5; 11 bases line up with TRBD2. CDR1 is SGHTA and CDR2 is FQGNSA in the germline V gene. The length of the CDR3 is 15 residues. The V and J ends lost 3 bases and 7 bases, in that order; junction bases with no gene match: 7. The CDR3 sequence: CASSLGLADFGTQYF. In DNA, the CDR3 is TGTGCCAGCAGCTTGGGACTAGCGGACTTCGGGACCCAGTACTTC.

J is TRBJ2-5 and V is TRBV5-1; perhaps TRBD1 as D (6 bases). CDR1 is SGHRS, CDR2 YFSETQ, per germline. The CDR3 has 15 residues. V was pared by 4 bases and J by 3 bases, with 16 bases between. The CDR3 DNA is TGCGCCAGCAGCCGGGTGACAGGAGAAGAAGAGACCCAGTACTTC. Amino acids: CASSRVTGEEETQYF.

This chain joins TRBV7-3 and TRBJ2-2; maybe TRBD2 (5 bases). Germline CDR1 is SGHTA and CDR2 is FQGTGA. V was shortened by 5 bases and J by 6 bases, with 7 bases between the two germline ends. The CDR3 contains 12 residues. The CDR3 nucleotides are TGTGCCAGCAGCCCCGGGGCCGGGGAGCTGTTTTTT. Residues: CASSPGAGELFF.

The chain recombines TRBV19 with TRBJ1-6; TRBD1 aligns across 10 bases. The germline gives CDR1 LNHDA, CDR2 SQIVND (reference sequence). Trimming took 6 bases from V and 3 from J; bases not matched to a gene: 2. The CDR3 spans 15 residues. In DNA, the CDR3 is TGTGCCAGTAGGACAGGGGGCGTCTATAATTCACCCCTCCACTTT. Protein sequence: CASRTGGVYNSPLHF.

The chain couples TRBV7-8 to TRBJ1-2; the match to TRBD1 covers 9 bases. Germline V gene sequence: CDR1 SGHVS, CDR2 FQNEAQ. V dropped 6 bases and J dropped 7; count of bases not matched to a gene: 9. The CDR3 is 14 residues long. The CDR3 sequence is CASSFSGTGSGYTF. CDR3 in DNA: TGTGCCAGCAGTTTCTCCGGGACAGGGTCTGGCTACACCTTC.

The chain couples TRBV28 to TRBJ1-2, with D unresolved. The CDR3 is 13 residues long. Germline V gene sequence: CDR1 MDHEN, CDR2 SYDVKM. Trimming took 3 bases from V and 6 from J, leaving 11 bases between them. Written as DNA, the CDR3 is TGTGCCAGCAGTTTGAAACGGTTTAATGGCTACACCTTC. It yields the protein CASSLKRFNGYTF.

The rearrangement joins TRBV5-6 to TRBJ1-3, with TRBD1 identical over 7 bases. CDR1 SGHDT and CDR2 YYEEEE come from the germline V gene. Trimming at V came to 5 bases and at J to 3 bases, leaving 5 bases not matched to a gene. CDR3 length: 14 amino acids. CDR3 nucleotides: TGTGCCAGCAGTTTTGACAGGGATGGAAACACCATATATTTT. Its translation: CASSFDRDGNTIYF.

This sequence joins TRBV5-1 and TRBJ2-6; 8 nucleotides match TRBD1. The V and J ends lost 7 bases and 1 base, in that order; junction bases with no gene match: 10. From germline, CDR1 is SGHRS and CDR2 YFSETQ. The CDR3 covers 17 residues. CDR3 residues: CASSDPGGSSGANVLTF. Written as DNA, the CDR3 is TGCGCCAGCTCAGACCCAGGGGGCTCGTCTGGGGCCAACGTCCTGACTTTC.

This chain links TRBV27 with TRBJ2-7, with a possible D match to TRBD2 (5 bases). Germline CDR1 reads MNHEY; CDR2 reads SMNVEV (reference sequence). Trimming removed 6 bases at V and 7 bases at J, with 19 bases between. The CDR3 totals 14 residues. The chain's CDR3 is CASRGFGVPGEQYF. In DNA form, the CDR3 reads TGTGCCAGCAGGGGGTTTGGGGTCCCGGGGGAGCAGTACTTC.

J is TRBJ1-5 and V is TRBV18; D is uncertain. The V end was cut by 3 bases, the J end by 6 bases, with 6 bases between. The CDR3 spans 12 residues. The germline V gene encodes CDR1 KGHSH and CDR2 LQKENI. In DNA, the CDR3 is TGTGCCAGCTCACCTGCCGGTCAGCCCCAGCATTTT. Its protein product is CASSPAGQPQHF. The full variable domain, completed using reference TRBV18 and TRBJ1-5, is NAGVMQNPRHLVRRRGQEARLRCSPMKGHSHVYWYRQLPEEGLKFMVYLQKENIIDESGMPKERFSAEFPKEGPSILRIQQVVRGDSAAYFCASSPAGQPQHFGDGTRLSIL.

In DNA, the CDR3 is TGTGCCAGTAGTCCCATATCAAGAGGCTCTGGAAACACCATATATTTT. This sequence encodes CASSPISRGSGNTIYF. V is TRBV7-2 and J is TRBJ1-3; the D is unclear. From germline, CDR1 is SGHTA and CDR2 FQGNSA. The germline V and J ends were trimmed by 9 bases and 0 bases, with 18 bases remaining between them. This CDR3 is built from 16 residues.

This chain joins TRBV7-3 and TRBJ1-1; D is unclear. The CDR3 is 12 residues long. Trimming cost V 5 bases and J 7 bases, with 11 bases left between them. CDR1 and CDR2 (germline): SGHTA, FQGTGA. CDR3 bases: TGTGCCAGCAGCGCCGAGGGTAATGAAGCTTTCTTT. Translating it yields CASSAEGNEAFF.

The V call is TRBV6-5, the J call TRBJ2-1; D unresolved. The CDR3 covers 13 residues. Germline values: CDR1 MNHEY, CDR2 SVGAGI. V lost 10 bases and J lost 7, with 17 bases in between. This chain's CDR3 is CATRLVPENEQFF. The CDR3, as DNA: TGTGCCACCAGATTGGTGCCGGAGAATGAGCAGTTCTTC.

A note on this clone: The germline gene is not matched at one end of the junction; a read error may be the cause. The J gene is TRBJ2-7, the V gene TRBV28; 7 bases fit TRBD1. The CDR3 has 11 residues. Germline V lookup: CDR1 MDHEN, CDR2 SYDVKM. The chain's CDR3 is CASSLLGQAFF. CDR3 in DNA: TGTGCCAGCAGTTTACTAGGACAGGCCTTTTTC.

The chain carries TRBV6-6 and TRBJ1-1, with 7 bases that match TRBD1. In germline, CDR1 is MNHNY, CDR2 SVGAGI (reference sequence). The CDR3 is 15 residues long. The V segment lost 1 base and the J segment 5 bases; nucleotides outside the gene matches: 7. This CDR3 reads CASSYYGQETTEAFF. The CDR3 DNA is TGTGCCAGCAGTTACTACGGACAGGAAACGACTGAAGCTTTCTTT.